This T cell receptor (beta chain) was sequenced during a study of siplizumab effects on memory and regulatory T cells. This clone is a singleton in its sample. The CDR3 extends over 17 amino acids. CDR1 is KGHSH, CDR2 LQKENI, per germline. V was clipped by 2 bases and J by 0 bases, with 14 bases between them. Profiling relied on immunoSEQ multiplex PCR, and the TCRdb table lists in-frame clones only, not all of them. The sample comprises about 82,000 clones, approximately 90% of which are singletons, and about 1.4% rests with the top ten. Sequenced input: Tregs sorted from blood. The genes are TRBV18 and TRBJ1-3; D remains unclear. The clonotype originates from a human donor in good health. The CDR3, as DNA: TGTGCCAGCTCACCAGAGTTGCGGGTACACTCTGGAAACACCATATATTTT. Translation gives CASSPELRVHSGNTIYF.